What follows is one TCR beta chain and its context. In the source study's methods: Amplification of reference gene primers was used by the study to estimate nucleated cell counts. TCRdb's copy holds only in-frame clones and misses some; the assay was immunoSEQ multiplex PCR. From that table come the V and J calls and clone size; the DNA was used to work out D and trimming. This table holds about 100,000 clones, about 93% found once. Germline V lookup: CDR1 LNHNV, CDR2 YYDKDF (reference sequence). The CDR3 runs 16 residues. The V end lost 0 bases, the J end lost 0 bases, and 11 bases lay between the germline ends. The data derive from a study of blood T cell repertoires in COVID-19. Across the study: Acute-phase and convalescent COVID-19 samples originated in the United States, Italy and Spain. T cells, B-cell-depleted T cells, or PBMCs provided the cDNA or gDNA that served as material.

What was sequenced was peripheral blood. The chain links TRBV15 to TRBJ1-1; no reliable D call. This sequence originates from a woman in her twenties or thirties with acute or convalescent COVID-19. This chain's CDR3 is CATSRDRARLNTEAFF. CDR3 sequence (DNA): TGTGCCACCAGCAGAGATCGTGCCAGGTTGAACACTGAAGCTTTCTTT.